These T cell receptor beta chains were read from a single sample in a study of response to subunit inactivated influenza vaccine. TCRdb passed the RT-PCR reads through MiXCR, listing each CDR3 protein once. In the table there are hundreds of thousands of distinct CDR3 sequences, approximately 15% of which are singletons. The sample was PBMCs from blood, taken less than 15 days before vaccination. These receptor sequences come from a man aged 50-60 years who received an inactivated influenza vaccine. CDR3s include the opening cysteine and the closing phenylalanine or tryptophan. The D gene is left open where the match is weak. Size values are once, few and many counts, or a class for expanded clones, and some rows have none.

.	.	TRBV20-1	TRBJ1-5	CSASRGDSNQPQHF	TGCAGTGCTAGCAGGGGCGATAGCAATCAGCCCCAGCATTTT
.	many	TRBV29-1	TRBJ2-1	CSVASADEQFF	TGCAGCGTGGCTAGCGCAGATGAGCAGTTCTTC
.	.	TRBV18	TRBJ1-1	CASSQDLGSSKNTEAFF	TGTGCCAGCTCACAAGACCTGGGCAGCTCTAAGAACACTGAAGCTTTCTTT
.	few	TRBV29-1	TRBJ2-6	CSVGGISSGANVLTF	TGCAGCGTTGGTGGTATTAGCTCTGGGGCCAACGTCCTGACTTTC
TRBD1	.	TRBV29-1	TRBJ1-2	CSVEGGQAEYGYTF	TGCAGCGTTGAAGGGGGACAGGCGGAATATGGCTACACCTTC
TRBD1	.	TRBV7-9	TRBJ2-1	CASSLVRDSNYNEQFF	TGTGCCAGCAGCTTAGTCCGGGACAGTAATTACAATGAGCAGTTCTTC
TRBD2	few	TRBV5-1	TRBJ2-7	CASKLAGESYEQYF	TGCGCCAGCAAACTAGCGGGAGAGTCCTACGAGCAGTACTTC
TRBD1	.	TRBV9	TRBJ1-2	CASSASPGQSYGYTF	TGTGCCAGCAGCGCCTCCCCGGGACAGAGCTATGGCTACACCTTC
TRBD1	.	TRBV20-1	TRBJ1-3	CSAPGTGAGNTIYF	TGCAGTGCGCCCGGGACAGGGGCCGGAAACACCATATATTTT
.	few	TRBV5-1	TRBJ2-2	CASSLAVAVGRSYTGELFF	TGCGCCAGCAGCTTGGCCGTCGCCGTTGGAAGATCATACACCGGGGAGCTGTTTTTT
TRBD2	few	TRBV5-5	TRBJ2-1	CASSLLRGGSEQFF	TGTGCCAGCAGCTTGTTGCGGGGAGGGAGTGAGCAGTTCTTC
.	many	TRBV7-7	TRBJ2-3	CASSRRSGSGSDTQYF	TGTGCCAGCAGCCGACGGTCAGGATCCGGGTCAGATACGCAGTATTTT
.	few	TRBV5-1	TRBJ2-3	CASSLPQVDTQYF	TGCGCCAGCAGCTTGCCGCAGGTGGATACGCAGTATTTT
.	few	TRBV7-9	TRBJ1-1	CASTKGPNTEAFF	TGTGCCAGCACCAAGGGACCGAACACTGAAGCTTTCTTT
.	.	TRBV5-1	TRBJ2-7	CASSSTRGQGGSYEQYF	TGCGCCAGCAGCTCGACCCGGGGGCAGGGTGGATCCTACGAGCAGTACTTC
TRBD2	.	TRBV12-3/TRBV12-4	TRBJ2-5	CASSFESSGLLETQYF	TGTGCCAGCAGTTTTGAGTCTAGCGGACTATTAGAGACCCAGTACTTC
.	.	TRBV4-2	TRBJ2-5	CASSQGLQGEGQETQYF	TGTGCCAGCAGCCAAGGACTCCAGGGTGAAGGCCAAGAGACCCAGTACTTC
TRBD1	.	TRBV28	TRBJ2-3	CASFQGADTQYF	TGTGCCAGTTTTCAGGGGGCAGATACGCAGTATTTT
.	few	TRBV7-7	TRBJ2-1	CASSLSDANEQFF	TGTGCTAGCAGCTTATCGGATGCCAATGAGCAGTTCTTC
TRBD2	few	TRBV20-1	TRBJ2-5	CSATGGGEETQYF	TGCAGTGCTACCGGCGGGGGGGAAGAGACCCAGTACTTC
TRBD1	many	TRBV5-1	TRBJ2-7	CASSLTGTGSYEQYF	TGCGCCAGCAGCTTGACAGGGACAGGGTCCTACGAGCAGTACTTC
.	.	TRBV29-1	TRBJ2-7	CSVEGADFSTYEQYF	TGCAGCGTTGAAGGAGCCGACTTCTCCACCTACGAGCAGTACTTC
.	many	TRBV5-1	TRBJ1-1	CASSLEQGGTEAFF	TGCGCCAGCAGCTTGGAACAGGGTGGGACTGAAGCTTTCTTT
.	many	TRBV12-3/TRBV12-4	TRBJ2-7	CASSLAATYEQYF	TGTGCCAGCAGTCTAGCCGCTACCTACGAGCAGTACTTC
TRBD2	once	TRBV20-1	TRBJ2-3	CSAPKLSGGTDTQYF	TGCAGTGCTCCTAAGCTCAGCGGGGGCACAGATACGCAGTATTTT
.	few	TRBV30	TRBJ1-5	CAWSVGVIGDQPQHF	TGTGCCTGGAGTGTAGGAGTGATTGGTGATCAGCCCCAGCATTTT
.	few	TRBV20-1	TRBJ1-5	CSARLQGSNQPQHF	TGCAGTGCTAGACTACAAGGGTCCAATCAGCCCCAGCATTTT
.	once	TRBV15	TRBJ2-7	CATSDRDKIYEQYF	TGTGCCACCAGCGACCGGGACAAAATATACGAGCAGTACTTC
TRBD1	few	TRBV4-3	TRBJ2-7	CASSQQTGGLRYEQYF	TGCGCCAGCAGCCAACAGACAGGGGGATTACGGTACGAGCAGTACTTC
TRBD1	.	TRBV20-1	TRBJ2-7	CRADRSSYEQYF	TGCAGGGCGGACAGGAGCTCCTACGAGCAGTACTTC
TRBD1	.	TRBV7-9	TRBJ2-7	CASSLGDRGQYEQYF	TGTGCCAGCAGCTTAGGGGACAGGGGGCAATACGAGCAGTACTTC
.	few	TRBV11-2	TRBJ2-2	CASSFPAGELFF	TGTGCCAGCAGCTTTCCCGCCGGGGAGCTGTTTTTT
.	.	TRBV23-1	TRBJ2-3	CASSREGDTRNYSSTDTQYF	TGCGCCAGCAGTCGCGAGGGGGACACACGCAATTACTCTAGCACAGATACGCAGTATTTT
TRBD2	.	TRBV6-2/TRBV6-3	TRBJ2-5	CASSYPGLAGEETQYF	TGTGCCAGCAGTTACCCCGGACTAGCGGGAGAAGAGACCCAGTACTTC
TRBD1	few	TRBV5-1	TRBJ1-4	CASSPGGRTNEKLFF	TGCGCCAGCAGCCCAGGGGGGAGAACTAATGAAAAACTGTTTTTT
.	.	TRBV12-3/TRBV12-4	TRBJ1-1	CASRNRVLEAFF	TGTGCCAGCAGGAACAGGGTTCTCGAAGCTTTCTTT
.	few	TRBV15	TRBJ2-3	CATSRETVWDTQYF	TGTGCCACCAGCAGAGAAACCGTCTGGGATACGCAGTATTTT
.	.	TRBV7-7	TRBJ2-2	CASSLSATVNTGELFF	TGTGCCAGCAGCTTAAGTGCGACAGTGAACACCGGGGAGCTGTTTTTT
TRBD1	many	TRBV27	TRBJ1-6	CASRVTGGYNSPLHF	TGTGCCAGCAGGGTGACAGGGGGCTATAATTCACCCCTCCACTTT
TRBD2	few	TRBV24-1	TRBJ2-1	CATGLAGGHEQFF	TGTGCCACGGGACTAGCGGGAGGCCATGAGCAGTTCTTC
.	few	TRBV6-2/TRBV6-3	TRBJ1-2	CASSPAEIYGYTF	TGTGCCAGCAGTCCAGCCGAAATCTATGGCTACACCTTC
.	.	TRBV10-3	TRBJ2-5	CAISESMVREGETQYF	TGTGCCATCAGTGAGTCGATGGTGCGGGAAGGGGAGACCCAGTACTTC
.	few	TRBV20-1	TRBJ2-1	CSASTGSGSYNEQFF	TGCAGTGCTTCCACAGGGTCCGGCTCCTACAATGAGCAGTTCTTC
.	few	TRBV15	TRBJ2-7	CATSRDPGVIYEQYF	TGTGCCACCAGCAGAGATCCAGGGGTCATCTACGAGCAGTACTTC
.	.	TRBV6-1	TRBJ2-3	CASGRQHSTDTQYF	TGTGCCAGCGGGAGACAGCATAGCACAGATACGCAGTATTTT
.	.	TRBV7-9	TRBJ2-5	CASSLSSPRETQYF	TGTGCCAGCAGCTTATCCTCCCCACGGGAGACCCAGTACTTC
.	.	TRBV9	TRBJ2-2	CASSVGRGATINTGELFF	TGTGCCAGCAGCGTAGGAAGAGGGGCCACTATTAACACCGGGGAGCTGTTTTTT
TRBD1	many	TRBV28	TRBJ1-2	CASSLGTGGQYGYTF	TGTGCCAGCAGTTTAGGGACAGGGGGCCAGTATGGCTACACCTTC
.	.	TRBV5-1	TRBJ2-7	CASSPQAITNSYEQYF	TGCGCCAGCAGCCCACAGGCCATCACTAACTCCTACGAGCAGTACTTC
.	.	TRBV7-2	TRBJ2-7	CASSRLLYEQYF	TGTGCCAGCAGCCGTTTACTCTACGAGCAGTACTTC
TRBD1	.	TRBV9	TRBJ2-1	CASSVVDRGLVVEQFF	TGTGCCAGCAGCGTAGTGGACAGGGGTTTGGTGGTTGAGCAGTTCTTC
.	few	TRBV7-2	TRBJ2-2	CASSLSPPGELFF	TGTGCCAGCAGCTTATCCCCTCCCGGGGAGCTGTTTTTT
.	many	TRBV7-2	TRBJ2-5	CASSLALWETQYF	TGTGCCAGCAGCTTAGCGCTATGGGAGACCCAGTACTTC
.	.	TRBV27	TRBJ1-1	CASSFQGRKAFF	TGTGCCAGCAGTTTTCAGGGGCGGAAAGCTTTCTTT
TRBD2	.	TRBV20-1	TRBJ2-3	CSARATSGSPDTQYF	TGCAGTGCTAGAGCAACTAGCGGGAGTCCAGATACGCAGTATTTT